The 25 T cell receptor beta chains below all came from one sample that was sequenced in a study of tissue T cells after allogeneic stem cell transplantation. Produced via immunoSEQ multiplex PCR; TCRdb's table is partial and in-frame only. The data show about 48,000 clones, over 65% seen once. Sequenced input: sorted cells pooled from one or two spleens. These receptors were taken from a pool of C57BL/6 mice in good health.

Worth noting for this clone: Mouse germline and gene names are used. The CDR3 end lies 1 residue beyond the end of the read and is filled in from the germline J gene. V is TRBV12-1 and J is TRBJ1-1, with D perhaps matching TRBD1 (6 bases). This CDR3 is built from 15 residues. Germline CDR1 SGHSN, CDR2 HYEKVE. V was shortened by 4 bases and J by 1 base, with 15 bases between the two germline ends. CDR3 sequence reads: CASSLGTQGNTEVFF. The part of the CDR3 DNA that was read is TGTGCCAGCTCCCTTGGGACACAGGGGAACACAGAAGTCTTC.

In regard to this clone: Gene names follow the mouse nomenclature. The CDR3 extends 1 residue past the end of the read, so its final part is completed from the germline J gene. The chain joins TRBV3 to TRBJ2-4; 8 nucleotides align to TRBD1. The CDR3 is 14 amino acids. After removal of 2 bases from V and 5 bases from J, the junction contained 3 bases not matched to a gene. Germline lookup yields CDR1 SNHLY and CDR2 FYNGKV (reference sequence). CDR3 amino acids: CASSLSGTGNTLYF. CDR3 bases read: TGTGCCAGCAGCTTAAGCGGGACAGGAAACACCTTGTAC.

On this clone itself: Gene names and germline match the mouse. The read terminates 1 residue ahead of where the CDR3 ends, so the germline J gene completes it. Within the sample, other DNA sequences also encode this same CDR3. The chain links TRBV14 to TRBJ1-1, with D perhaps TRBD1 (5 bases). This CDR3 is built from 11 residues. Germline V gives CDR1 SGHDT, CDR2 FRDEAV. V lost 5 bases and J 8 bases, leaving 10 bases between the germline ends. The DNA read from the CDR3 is TGTGCCAGCAGCCTCCGGGGGGAAGTCTTC. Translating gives CASSLRGEVF. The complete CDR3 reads CASSLRGEVFF.

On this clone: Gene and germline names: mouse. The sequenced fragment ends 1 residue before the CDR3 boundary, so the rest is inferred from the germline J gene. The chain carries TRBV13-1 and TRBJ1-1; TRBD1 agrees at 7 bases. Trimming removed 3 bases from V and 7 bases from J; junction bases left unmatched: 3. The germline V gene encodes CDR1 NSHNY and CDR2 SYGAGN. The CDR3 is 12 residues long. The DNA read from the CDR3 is TGTGCCAGCAGTGGACAGGGAGAAGAAGTCTTC. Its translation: CASSGQGEEVF. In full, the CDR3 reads CASSGQGEEVFF.

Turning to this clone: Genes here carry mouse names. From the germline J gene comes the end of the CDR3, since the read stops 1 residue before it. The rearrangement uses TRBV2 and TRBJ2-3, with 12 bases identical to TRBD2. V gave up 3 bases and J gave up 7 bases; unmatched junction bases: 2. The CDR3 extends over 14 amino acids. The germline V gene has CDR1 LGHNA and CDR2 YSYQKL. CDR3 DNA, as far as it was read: TGTGCCAGCAGCCACGACTGGGGGGGCAAAACGCTGTAT. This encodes CASSHDWGGKTLY. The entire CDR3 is CASSHDWGGKTLYF.

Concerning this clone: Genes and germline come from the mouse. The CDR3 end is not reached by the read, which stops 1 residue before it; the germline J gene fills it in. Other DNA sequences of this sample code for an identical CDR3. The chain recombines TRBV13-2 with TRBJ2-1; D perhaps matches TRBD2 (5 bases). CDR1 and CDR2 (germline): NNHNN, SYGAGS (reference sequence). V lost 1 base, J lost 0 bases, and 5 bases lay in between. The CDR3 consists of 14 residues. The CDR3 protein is CASGDWGNYAEQFF. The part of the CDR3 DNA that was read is TGTGCCAGCGGTGATTGGGGTAACTATGCTGAGCAGTTC.

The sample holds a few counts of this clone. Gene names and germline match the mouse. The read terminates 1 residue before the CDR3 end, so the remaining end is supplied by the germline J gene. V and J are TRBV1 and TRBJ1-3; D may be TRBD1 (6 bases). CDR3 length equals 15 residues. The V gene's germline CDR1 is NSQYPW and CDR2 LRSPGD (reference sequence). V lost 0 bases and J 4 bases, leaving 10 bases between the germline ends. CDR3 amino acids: CTCSADNRVGNTLYF. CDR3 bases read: TGCACCTGCAGTGCAGATAACAGGGTGGGAAATACGCTCTAT. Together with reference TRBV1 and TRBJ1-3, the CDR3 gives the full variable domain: VTLLEQNPRWRLVPRGQAVNLRCILKNSQYPWMSWYQQDLQKQLQWLFTLRSPGDKEVKSLPGADYLATRVTDTELRLQVANMSQGRTLYCTCSADNRVGNTLYFGEGSRLIVV.

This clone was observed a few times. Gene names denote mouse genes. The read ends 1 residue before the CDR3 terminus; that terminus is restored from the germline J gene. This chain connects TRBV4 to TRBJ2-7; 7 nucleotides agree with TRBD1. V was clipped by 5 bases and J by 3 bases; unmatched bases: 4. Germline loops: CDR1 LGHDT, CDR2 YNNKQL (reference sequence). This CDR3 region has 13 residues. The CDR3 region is CASSRQGLYEQYF. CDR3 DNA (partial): TGTGCCAGCAGCCGACAGGGCCTCTATGAACAGTAC.

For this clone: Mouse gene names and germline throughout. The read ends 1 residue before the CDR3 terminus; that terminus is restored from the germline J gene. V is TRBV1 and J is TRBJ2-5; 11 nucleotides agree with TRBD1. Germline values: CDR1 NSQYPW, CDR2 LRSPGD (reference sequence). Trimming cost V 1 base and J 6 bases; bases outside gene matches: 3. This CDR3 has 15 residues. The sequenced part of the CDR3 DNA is TGCACCTGCAGTGCAGGCCGGGACAGGGGGGACACCCAGTAC. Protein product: CTCSAGRDRGDTQY. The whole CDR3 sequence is CTCSAGRDRGDTQYF.

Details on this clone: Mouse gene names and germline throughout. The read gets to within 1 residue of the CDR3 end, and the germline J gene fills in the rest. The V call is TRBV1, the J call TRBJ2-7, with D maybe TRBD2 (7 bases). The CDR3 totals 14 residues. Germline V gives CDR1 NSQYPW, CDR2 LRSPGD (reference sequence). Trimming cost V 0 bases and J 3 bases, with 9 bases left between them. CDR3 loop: CTCSADGGHYEQYF. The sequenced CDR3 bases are TGCACCTGCAGTGCAGATGGGGGGCACTATGAACAGTAC.

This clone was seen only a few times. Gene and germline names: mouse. The sequenced part of the CDR3 DNA is TGTGCCAGCAGCCCGGGGACTGGGGGGACCTCCTATGAACAGTAC. Encoded protein: CASSPGTGGTSYEQY. From start to end, the CDR3 is CASSPGTGGTSYEQYF. The chain couples TRBV3 to TRBJ2-7, with 12 positions matching TRBD2. The read falls 1 residue short of the CDR3 end, and the missing part is taken from the germline J gene. The CDR3 is made up of 16 amino acids. After removal of 5 bases from V and 0 bases from J, the junction contained 5 bases not matched to a gene. CDR1 is SNHLY and CDR2 is FYNGKV in the germline V gene (reference sequence).

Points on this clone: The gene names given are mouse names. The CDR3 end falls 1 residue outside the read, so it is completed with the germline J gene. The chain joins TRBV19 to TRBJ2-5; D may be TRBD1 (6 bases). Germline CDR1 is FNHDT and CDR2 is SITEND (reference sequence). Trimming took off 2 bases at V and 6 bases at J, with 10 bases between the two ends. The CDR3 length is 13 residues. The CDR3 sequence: CASSIRRGDTQYF. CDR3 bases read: TGTGCCAGCAGTATTCGCAGGGGCGACACCCAGTAC.

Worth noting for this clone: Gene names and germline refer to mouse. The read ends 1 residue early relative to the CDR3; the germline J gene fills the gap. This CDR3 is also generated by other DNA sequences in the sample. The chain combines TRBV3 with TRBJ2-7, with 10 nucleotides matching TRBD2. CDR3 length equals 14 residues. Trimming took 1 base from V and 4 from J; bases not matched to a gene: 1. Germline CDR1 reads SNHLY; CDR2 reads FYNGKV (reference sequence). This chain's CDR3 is CASSLGDWGYEQYF. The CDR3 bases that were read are TGTGCCAGCAGCTTAGGGGACTGGGGATATGAACAGTAC. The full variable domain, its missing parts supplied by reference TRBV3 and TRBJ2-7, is GPKVLQIPSHQIIDMGQMVTLNCDPVSNHLYFYWYKQILGQQMEFLVNFYNGKVMEKSKLFKDQFSVERPDGSYFTLKIQPTALEDSAVYFCASSLGDWGYEQYFGPGTRLTVL.

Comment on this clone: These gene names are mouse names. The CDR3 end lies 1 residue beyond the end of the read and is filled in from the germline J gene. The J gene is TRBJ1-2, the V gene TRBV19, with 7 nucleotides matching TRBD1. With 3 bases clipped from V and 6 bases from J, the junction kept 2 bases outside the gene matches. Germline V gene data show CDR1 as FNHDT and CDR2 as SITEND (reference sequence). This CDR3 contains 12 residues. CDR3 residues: CASSTQGADYTF. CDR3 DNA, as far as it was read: TGTGCCAGCAGTACCCAGGGGGCCGACTACACC.

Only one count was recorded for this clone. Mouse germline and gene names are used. The CDR3 region is CASSSGLGATLYF. The CDR3 bases that were read are TGTGCCAGCAGCTCCGGACTGGGGGCCACCTTGTAC. The genes are TRBV3 and TRBJ2-4; 10 nucleotides match TRBD2. From the germline J gene comes the end of the CDR3, since the read stops 1 residue before it. CDR1 is SNHLY and CDR2 is FYNGKV in the germline V gene (reference sequence). The CDR3 runs 13 residues. The V and J ends lost 4 bases and 8 bases, in that order; junction bases with no gene match: 3.

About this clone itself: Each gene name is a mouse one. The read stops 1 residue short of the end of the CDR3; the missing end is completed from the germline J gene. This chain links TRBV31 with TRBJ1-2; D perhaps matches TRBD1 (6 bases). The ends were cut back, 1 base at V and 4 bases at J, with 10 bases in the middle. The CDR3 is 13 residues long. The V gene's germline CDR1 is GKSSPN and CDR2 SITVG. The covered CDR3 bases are TGTGCCTGGAGTCAGGGGGAGACCTCCGACTACACC. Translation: CAWSQGETSDYT. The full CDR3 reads CAWSQGETSDYTF.

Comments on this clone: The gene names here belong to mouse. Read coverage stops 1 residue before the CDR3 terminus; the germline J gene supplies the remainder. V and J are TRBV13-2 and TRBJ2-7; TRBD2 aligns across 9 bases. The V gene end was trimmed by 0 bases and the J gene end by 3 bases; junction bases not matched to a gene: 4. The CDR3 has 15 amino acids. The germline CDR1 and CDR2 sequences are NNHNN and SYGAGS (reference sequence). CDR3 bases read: TGTGCCAGCGGTGATGCACCTGGGGGGGTCTATGAACAGTAC. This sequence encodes CASGDAPGGVYEQY. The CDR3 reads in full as CASGDAPGGVYEQYF.

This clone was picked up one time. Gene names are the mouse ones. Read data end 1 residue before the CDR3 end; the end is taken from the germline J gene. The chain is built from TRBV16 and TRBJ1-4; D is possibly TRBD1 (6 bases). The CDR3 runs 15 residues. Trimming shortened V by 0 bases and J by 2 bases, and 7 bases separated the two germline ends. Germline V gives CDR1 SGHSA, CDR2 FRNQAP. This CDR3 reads CASSLEGQSNERLFF. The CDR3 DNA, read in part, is TGTGCAAGCAGCTTAGAGGGACAATCCAACGAAAGATTATTT.

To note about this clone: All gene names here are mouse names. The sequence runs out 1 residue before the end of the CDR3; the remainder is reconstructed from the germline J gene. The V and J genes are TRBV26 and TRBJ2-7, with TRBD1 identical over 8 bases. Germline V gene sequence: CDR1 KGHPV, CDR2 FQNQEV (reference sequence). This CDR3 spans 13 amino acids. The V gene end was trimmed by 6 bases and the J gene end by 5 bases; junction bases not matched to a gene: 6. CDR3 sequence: CASRLLTGDEQYF. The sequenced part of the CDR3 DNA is TGTGCCAGCAGGCTCCTGACAGGGGATGAACAGTAC.

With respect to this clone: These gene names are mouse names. Partial CDR3 DNA: TGTGCCAGCGGTGATGGACTGGGGGCAAACACCGGGCAGCTCTAC. Translated: CASGDGLGANTGQLY. The CDR3 in its entirety is CASGDGLGANTGQLYF. The chain carries TRBV13-2 and TRBJ2-2; TRBD2 matches 9 bases. The CDR3 end is not reached by the read, which stops 1 residue before it; the germline J gene fills it in. CDR3 length: 16 amino acids. Germline lookup yields CDR1 NNHNN and CDR2 SYGAGS (reference sequence). The V gene end was trimmed by 0 bases and the J gene end by 0 bases; junction bases not matched to a gene: 0.

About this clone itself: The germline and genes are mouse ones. The CDR3 is CASSPDNSGNTLYF. Partial CDR3 DNA: TGTGCCAGCAGCCCAGACAATTCTGGAAATACGCTCTAT. The chain employs TRBV3 and TRBJ1-3, with D unclear. The CDR3 extends 1 residue past the end of the read, so its final part is completed from the germline J gene. The CDR3 spans 14 residues. Germline V gene data show CDR1 as SNHLY and CDR2 as FYNGKV (reference sequence). V was cut by 5 bases and J by 0 bases, with 8 bases left in between.

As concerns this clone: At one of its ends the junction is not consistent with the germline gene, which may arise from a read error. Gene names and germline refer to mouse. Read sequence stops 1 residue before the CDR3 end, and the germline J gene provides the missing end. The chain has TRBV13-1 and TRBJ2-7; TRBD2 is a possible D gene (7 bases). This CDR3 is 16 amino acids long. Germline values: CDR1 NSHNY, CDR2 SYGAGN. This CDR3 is CASGDARGAGSYEQYF. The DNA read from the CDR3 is TGTGCCAGCGGTGATGCCCGGGGGGCGGGCTCCTATGAACAGTAC.

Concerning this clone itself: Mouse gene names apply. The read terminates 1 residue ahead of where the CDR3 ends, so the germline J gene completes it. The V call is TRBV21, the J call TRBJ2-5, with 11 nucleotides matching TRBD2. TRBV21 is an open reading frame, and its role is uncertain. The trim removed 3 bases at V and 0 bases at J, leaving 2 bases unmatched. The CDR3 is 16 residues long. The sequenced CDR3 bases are TGTGCTAGCAGTCAGGGACTGGGGGTTAACCAAGACACCCAGTAC. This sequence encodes CASSQGLGVNQDTQY. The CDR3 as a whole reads CASSQGLGVNQDTQYF.

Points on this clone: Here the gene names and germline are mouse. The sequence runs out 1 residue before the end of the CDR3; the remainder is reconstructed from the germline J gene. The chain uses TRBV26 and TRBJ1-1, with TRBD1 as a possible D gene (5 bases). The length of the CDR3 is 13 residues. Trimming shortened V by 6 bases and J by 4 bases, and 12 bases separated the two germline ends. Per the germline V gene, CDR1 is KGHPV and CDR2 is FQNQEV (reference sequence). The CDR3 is CASSSGLGTEVFF. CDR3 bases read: TGTGCCAGCAGCTCAGGGTTAGGCACAGAAGTCTTC.

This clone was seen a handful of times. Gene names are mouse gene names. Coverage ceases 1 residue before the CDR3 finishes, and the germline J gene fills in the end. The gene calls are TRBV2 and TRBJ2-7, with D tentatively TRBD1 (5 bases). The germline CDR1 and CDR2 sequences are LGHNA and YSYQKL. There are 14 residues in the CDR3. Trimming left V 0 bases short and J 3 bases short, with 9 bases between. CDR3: CASSQELDNYEQYF. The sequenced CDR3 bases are TGTGCCAGCAGCCAAGAGCTGGACAACTATGAACAGTAC.